One and the same sample provided the 31 T cell receptor beta chains below, sequenced in a study of T cell responses to AZD1222 COVID-19 vaccine. Produced via immunoSEQ multiplex PCR; TCRdb's table is partial and in-frame only. Among about 160,000 clones, about 89% were seen once, and the ten largest hold less than 2.5%. The starting material was peripheral blood, obtained on day 0 of AZD1222 vaccination. The source is an adult in good health.

The chain uses TRBV29-1 and TRBJ2-1, with D unresolved. From germline, CDR1 is SQVTM and CDR2 ANQGSEA. V shed 8 bases and J shed 7 bases, with 12 bases lying between them. CDR3 length: 11 amino acids. The CDR3 spells CSKKQGNEQFF. The CDR3 nucleotides are TGCAGCAAAAAACAAGGGAATGAGCAGTTCTTC.

This clone was recorded only once. This chain links TRBV6-6 with TRBJ1-1, with 9 bases lining up with TRBD1. Germline-derived CDR1 and CDR2 are MNHNY and SVGAGI (reference sequence). Trimming removed 6 bases from V and 4 bases from J; junction bases left unmatched: 6. CDR3 length: 14 amino acids. The CDR3 sequence: CASRTGGWGTEAFF. DNA for the CDR3: TGTGCCAGCAGGACAGGGGGATGGGGCACTGAAGCTTTCTTT.

The chain links TRBV5-1 to TRBJ2-1, with no clear D. The CDR3 is 15 amino acids. The germline V gene has CDR1 SGHRS and CDR2 YFSETQ. V was pared by 2 bases and J by 6 bases, with 15 bases between. The CDR3 loop is CASSLNWGFSNEQFF. The CDR3, as DNA: TGCGCCAGCAGCTTAAACTGGGGTTTTTCCAATGAGCAGTTCTTC.

V and J are TRBV28 and TRBJ1-2; D may be TRBD1 (5 bases). The CDR3 has 14 residues. V was pared by 3 bases and J by 2 bases, with 10 bases between. Germline V gene sequence: CDR1 MDHEN, CDR2 SYDVKM. The CDR3 region is CASSFTDRNYGYTF. The DNA for the CDR3 is TGTGCCAGCAGTTTCACAGACAGAAACTATGGCTACACCTTC.

The J gene is TRBJ1-2, the V gene TRBV27; the D is unclear. V gave up 5 bases and J gave up 5 bases, with 18 bases separating them. The germline CDR1 and CDR2 sequences are MNHEY and SMNVEV (reference sequence). The CDR3 sequence is 15 residues long. CDR3 in amino acids: CASSPNGKPEYGYTF. The CDR3 DNA reads TGTGCCAGCAGTCCAAACGGTAAACCGGAATATGGCTACACCTTC.

In the case of this clone: Other DNA sequences of this sample code for an identical CDR3. Here the CDR3 DNA reads TGTGCCAGCAGTTTAGGCGGGTACGAGCAGTACTTC. This encodes CASSLGGYEQYF. The rearrangement uses TRBV27 and TRBJ2-7; a possible D gene is TRBD2 (5 bases). V was cut by 2 bases and J by 4 bases, with 6 bases left in between. The CDR3 totals 12 residues. Germline CDR1 is MNHEY and CDR2 is SMNVEV (reference sequence).

The rearrangement uses TRBV3-1 (or the pseudogene TRBV3-2) and TRBJ1-3; possible D gene TRBD1, 5 bases. The CDR3 has 17 amino acids. Trimming removed 3 bases at V and 2 bases at J, with 17 bases between. Germline values: CDR1 LGHDT, CDR2 YNNKEL (reference sequence). CDR3 nucleotides: TGTGCCAGCAGCCACCATGGAGGAGGGGCAGCTGGAAACACCATATATTTT. This encodes CASSHHGGGAAGNTIYF.

The CDR3 protein is CSVVVYEKLFF. DNA for the CDR3: TGCAGCGTTGTTGTTTATGAAAAACTGTTTTTT. This chain uses TRBV29-1 with TRBJ1-4; D unclear. The CDR3 totals 11 residues. Germline V gives CDR1 SQVTM, CDR2 ANQGSEA. The V gene lost 4 bases and the J gene lost 6 bases, with 6 bases spanning the gap.

The chain is built from TRBV10-3 and TRBJ1-1; perhaps TRBD1 as D (6 bases). This CDR3 is 13 amino acids long. Germline CDR1 and CDR2: ENHRY and SYGVKD. The germline V and J ends were trimmed by 10 bases and 6 bases, with 18 bases remaining between them. The CDR3 loop reads CATRTTGLPEAFF. The CDR3 DNA follows: TGTGCCACCCGTACTACAGGGCTACCTGAAGCTTTCTTT.

The chain recombines TRBV5-1 with TRBJ2-4; TRBD1 aligns across 7 bases. Germline V CDR1 and CDR2: SGHRS, YFSETQ. With 0 bases clipped from V and 15 bases from J, the junction kept 15 bases outside the gene matches. The CDR3 is 15 residues long. The CDR3 is CASSLETGLLTPPYF. CDR3 nucleotides: TGCGCCAGCAGCTTGGAGACAGGGCTACTTACCCCACCGTACTTC.

V is TRBV7-3 and J is TRBJ2-1, with 9 bases matching TRBD1. CDR1 and CDR2 (germline): SGHTA, FQGTGA. This CDR3 comprises 16 residues. V lost 1 base and J lost 9; bases outside the gene matches: 10. This chain's CDR3 is CASSLISGTGLGEQFF. The CDR3 region has the DNA TGTGCCAGCAGCTTAATTTCCGGGACAGGGTTGGGTGAGCAGTTCTTC.

V is TRBV11-2 and J is TRBJ2-7; D unresolved. Looked up from germline, CDR1 is SGHAT and CDR2 is FQNNGV. The CDR3 totals 11 residues. V lost 1 base to trimming and J lost 6 bases, with 4 bases between them. In DNA form, the CDR3 reads TGTGCCAGCAGCTTAGCCCCCGAGCAGTACTTC. Protein sequence: CASSLAPEQYF.

The chain links TRBV28 to TRBJ2-3, with TRBD1 matching over 9 bases. Germline CDR1 and CDR2: MDHEN and SYDVKM. The CDR3 has 15 residues. J lost 6 bases, V lost 7 bases, and 11 bases had no gene match. CDR3 sequence reads: CASTTGTGGWDTQYF. The CDR3 coding sequence is TGTGCCAGCACCACGGGAACAGGGGGCTGGGATACGCAGTATTTT.

The chain employs TRBV19 and TRBJ2-1; no clear D. This CDR3 comprises 17 residues. Trimming cost V 4 bases and J 4 bases, with 20 bases left between them. The germline gives CDR1 LNHDA, CDR2 SQIVND (reference sequence). CDR3 sequence reads: CASSTQALVGPYNEQFF. The CDR3 coding sequence is TGTGCCAGTAGTACCCAAGCTCTAGTGGGTCCGTACAATGAGCAGTTCTTC.

The chain combines TRBV2 with TRBJ2-7; TRBD1 matches at 10 bases. The CDR3 extends over 15 amino acids. CDR1 SNHLY and CDR2 FYNNEI come from the germline V gene. The J segment lost 1 base and the V segment lost 7 bases, leaving 7 bases of the junction unmatched. CDR3 region: CASTATGGLSYEQYF. For the CDR3, the DNA is TGTGCCAGCACCGCGACAGGGGGCCTTTCCTACGAGCAGTACTTC.

This sequence joins TRBV28 and TRBJ1-5, with 7 bases aligning to TRBD1. The germline V gene has CDR1 MDHEN and CDR2 SYDVKM. The length of the CDR3 is 14 residues. V lost 3 bases to trimming and J lost 3 bases; unmatched junction nucleotides: 2. For the CDR3, the DNA is TGTGCCAGCAGTTTTACAGGGGTCAATCAGCCCCAGCATTTT. Amino acids: CASSFTGVNQPQHF.

V is TRBV6-1 and J is TRBJ2-1; 11 positions match TRBD2. CDR3 length: 13 amino acids. J lost 12 bases, V lost 2 bases, and 3 bases had no gene match. Looked up from germline, CDR1 is MNHNS and CDR2 is SASEGT. This chain's CDR3 is CASSEMGLAVQFF. DNA for the CDR3: TGTGCCAGCAGTGAAATGGGACTAGCGGTGCAGTTCTTC.

The J gene is TRBJ2-7, the V gene TRBV6-5; D possibly corresponds to TRBD1 (6 bases). Germline V gives CDR1 MNHEY, CDR2 SVGAGI. Trimming took 6 bases from V and 7 from J, leaving 19 bases between them. This CDR3 region has 14 residues. The CDR3: CASSPGVGGVEQYF. Written as DNA, the CDR3 is TGTGCCAGCAGCCCAGGGGTAGGGGGAGTAGAGCAGTACTTC.

The V gene is TRBV9, the J gene TRBJ2-5; D perhaps matches TRBD1 (7 bases). The CDR3 consists of 15 residues. The germline CDR1 and CDR2 sequences are SGDLS and YYNGEE. V shed 4 bases and J shed 1 base, with 14 bases lying between them. The CDR3 coding sequence is TGTGCCAGCAGCTTCCAGGGGGGATCCCAAGAGACCCAGTACTTC. Translation gives CASSFQGGSQETQYF.

This chain connects TRBV7-2 to TRBJ1-2, with 8 bases fitting TRBD1. The germline CDR1 and CDR2 sequences are SGHTA and FQGNSA. The V segment lost 5 bases and the J segment 4 bases; nucleotides outside the gene matches: 9. The CDR3 is 15 residues long. Written as DNA, the CDR3 is TGTGCCAGCAGCGGAGGGACAGGACCCGTCTATGGCTACACCTTC. It is translated as CASSGGTGPVYGYTF.

This sequence joins TRBV30 and TRBJ2-2; D tentatively fits TRBD1 or TRBD2 (5 bases each). Germline values: CDR1 GTSNPN, CDR2 SVGIG (reference sequence). V lost 3 bases to trimming and J lost 6 bases, with 14 bases between them. The CDR3 runs to 14 residues. CDR3 sequence: CAWRGETIAGELFF. CDR3 bases: TGTGCCTGGAGGGGGGAAACGATTGCCGGGGAGCTGTTTTTT.

The chain links TRBV2 to TRBJ1-5; unclear D gene. This CDR3 has 17 amino acids. CDR1 and CDR2 from the germline V gene are SNHLY and FYNNEI. The ends were cut back, 2 bases at V and 4 bases at J, with 18 bases in the middle. The chain's CDR3 is CASSERRHGPTNQPQHF. In nucleotides, the CDR3 is TGTGCCAGCAGTGAACGACGACATGGACCGACTAATCAGCCCCAGCATTTT.

The chain couples TRBV7-8 to TRBJ2-3; the D call may be TRBD1 or TRBD2 (5 bases each). The CDR3 has 15 amino acids. CDR1 and CDR2 from the germline V gene are SGHVS and FQNEAQ. Trimming removed 0 bases from V and 0 bases from J, with 7 bases in between. The CDR3 protein is CASSLAGVSTDTQYF. As DNA, the CDR3 is TGTGCCAGCAGCTTAGCGGGGGTGAGCACAGATACGCAGTATTTT. Full variable domain (rest looked up from reference TRBV7-8 and TRBJ2-3): GAGVSQSPRYKVAKRGQDVALRCDPISGHVSLFWYQQALGQGPEFLTYFQNEAQLDKSGLPSDRFFAERPEGSVSTLKIQRTQQEDSAVYLCASSLAGVSTDTQYFGPGTRLTVL.

The chain couples TRBV2 to TRBJ1-4; 7 bases fit TRBD1. CDR1 and CDR2 (germline): SNHLY, FYNNEI. The CDR3 extends over 16 amino acids. Germline trimming cut 2 bases from V and 0 bases from J; bases unmatched to any gene: 3. The CDR3 region is CASSERGPSTNEKLFF. In DNA, the CDR3 is TGTGCCAGCAGTGAAAGGGGGCCCTCAACTAATGAAAAACTGTTTTTT.

The chain employs TRBV7-2 and TRBJ2-3; D is possibly TRBD1 or TRBD2 (7 bases each). The CDR3 has 14 residues. The ends were cut back, 6 bases at V and 4 bases at J, with 14 bases in the middle. Per the germline V gene, CDR1 is SGHTA and CDR2 is FQGNSA. CDR3 loop: CASRGGGGPDTQYF. The CDR3 coding sequence is TGTGCCAGCAGGGGGGGAGGGGGCCCAGATACGCAGTATTTT.

The chain combines TRBV24-1 with TRBJ2-1, with D uncertain. Trimming pared 9 bases from V and 0 bases from J, leaving 11 bases between. This CDR3 has 14 residues. Germline V gene lookup returns CDR1 KGHDR and CDR2 SFDVKD. DNA of the CDR3: TGTGCCACCTCGGCAAAGAGCTCCTACAATGAGCAGTTCTTC. Amino acids: CATSAKSSYNEQFF.

V and J are TRBV28 and TRBJ2-7, with 7 bases lining up with TRBD1. V lost 8 bases to trimming and J lost 1 base; unmatched junction nucleotides: 2. CDR1 is MDHEN and CDR2 is SYDVKM in the germline V gene. This CDR3 is built from 12 residues. The CDR3 reads CASRGQSYEQYF. CDR3 DNA sequence: TGTGCCAGCCGGGGACAGTCCTACGAGCAGTACTTC.

The rearrangement uses TRBV7-2 and TRBJ2-6; D uncertain. V shed 1 base and J shed 0 bases, with 13 bases lying between them. The germline V gene has CDR1 SGHTA and CDR2 FQGNSA. The CDR3 covers 18 residues. The CDR3 DNA reads as TGTGCCAGCAGCTTAGAACAGCTCCTGCTCTCTGGGGCCAACGTCCTGACTTTC. It codes for CASSLEQLLLSGANVLTF.

The chain couples TRBV20-1 to TRBJ1-1, with D perhaps matching TRBD1 (5 bases). The CDR3 is 14 residues long. V was trimmed by 3 bases and J by 0 bases, leaving 11 bases between them. Germline V gene data show CDR1 as DFQATT and CDR2 as SNEGSKA (reference sequence). As DNA, the CDR3 is TGCAGTGCTAGTTTGAGGGGATTGAACACTGAAGCTTTCTTT. Translation gives CSASLRGLNTEAFF.

This clone was picked up one time. The V gene is TRBV6-2 or TRBV6-3, the J gene TRBJ1-1; perhaps TRBD1 as D (6 bases). This CDR3 is 14 amino acids long. CDR1 MNHEY and CDR2 SVGEGT come from the germline V gene. V was pared by 6 bases and J by 4 bases, with 15 bases between. The DNA of the CDR3 is TGTGCCAGCAGCTCCACGACGGGGGCCACTGAAGCTTTCTTT. Protein sequence: CASSSTTGATEAFF.

V usage is TRBV28 and J usage is TRBJ2-7; D is possibly TRBD1 or TRBD2 (6 bases each). This CDR3 is built from 13 residues. Between the trimmed V and J ends, which lost 5 bases and 2 bases, there was a span of 10 bases. The germline V gene encodes CDR1 MDHEN and CDR2 SYDVKM. CDR3: CASSKGGTYEQYF. The CDR3 coding sequence is TGTGCCAGCAGTAAGGGGGGAACCTACGAGCAGTACTTC.